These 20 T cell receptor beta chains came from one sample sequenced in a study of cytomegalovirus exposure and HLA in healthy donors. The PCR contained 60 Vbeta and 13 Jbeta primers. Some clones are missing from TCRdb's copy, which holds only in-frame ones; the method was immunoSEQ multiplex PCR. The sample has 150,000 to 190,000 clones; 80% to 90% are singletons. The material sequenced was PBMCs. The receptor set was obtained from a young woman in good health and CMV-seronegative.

The CDR3 coding sequence is TGCGCCAGCAGCCAGATCCAGGGGGGAACTGAAGCTTTCTTT. Its translation: CASSQIQGGTEAFF. V gene TRBV4-3 combines with J gene TRBJ1-1, with 7 nucleotides matching TRBD1. Germline V gives CDR1 LGHNA, CDR2 YSLEER. There are 14 residues in the CDR3. Trimming removed 3 bases from V and 5 bases from J; junction bases left unmatched: 6.

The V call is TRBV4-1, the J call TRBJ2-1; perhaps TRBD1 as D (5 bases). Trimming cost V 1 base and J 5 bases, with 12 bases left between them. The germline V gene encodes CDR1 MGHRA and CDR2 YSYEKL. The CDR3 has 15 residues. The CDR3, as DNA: TGCGCCAGCAGCCAAGTATGGGGCAGCAACAATGAGCAGTTCTTC. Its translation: CASSQVWGSNNEQFF.

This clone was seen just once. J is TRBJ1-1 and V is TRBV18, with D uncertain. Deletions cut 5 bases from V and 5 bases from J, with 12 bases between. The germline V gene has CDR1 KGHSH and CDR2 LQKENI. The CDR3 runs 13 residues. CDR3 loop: CASSSTEETEAFF. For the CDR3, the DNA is TGTGCCAGCTCATCAACAGAAGAGACTGAAGCTTTCTTT. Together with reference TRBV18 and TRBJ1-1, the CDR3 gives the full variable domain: NAGVMQNPRHLVRRRGQEARLRCSPMKGHSHVYWYRQLPEEGLKFMVYLQKENIIDESGMPKERFSAEFPKEGPSILRIQQVVRGDSAAYFCASSSTEETEAFFGQGTRLTVV.

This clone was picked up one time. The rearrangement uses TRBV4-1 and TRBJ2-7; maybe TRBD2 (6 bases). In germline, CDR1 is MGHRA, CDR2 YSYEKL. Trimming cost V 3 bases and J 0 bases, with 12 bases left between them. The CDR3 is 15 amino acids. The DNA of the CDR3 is TGCGCCAGCAGCCACCTCTTAGCGGCCTCCTACGAGCAGTACTTC. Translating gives CASSHLLAASYEQYF.

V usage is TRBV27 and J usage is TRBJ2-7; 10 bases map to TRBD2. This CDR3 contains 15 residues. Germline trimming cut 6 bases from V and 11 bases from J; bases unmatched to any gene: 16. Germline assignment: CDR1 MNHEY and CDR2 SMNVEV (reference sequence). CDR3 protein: CASRGLAESSGLKYF. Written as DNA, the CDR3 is TGTGCCAGCAGAGGACTAGCGGAGTCAAGTGGCCTTAAGTACTTC.

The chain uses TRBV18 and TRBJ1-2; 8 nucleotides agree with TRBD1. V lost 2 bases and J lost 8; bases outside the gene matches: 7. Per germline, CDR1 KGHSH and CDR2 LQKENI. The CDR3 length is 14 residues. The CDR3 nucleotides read TGTGCCAGCTCACCAGGCAGGGGGCGGATGGGCTACACCTTC. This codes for CASSPGRGRMGYTF.

Written as DNA, the CDR3 is TGTGCCAGCAGCCTCCCGGCTAGCGGGGTCGAGCAGTACTTC. Residues: CASSLPASGVEQYF. This sequence joins TRBV7-9 and TRBJ2-7; 9 bases are a match to TRBD2. The junction had 8 bases not matched to a gene; V was cut back by 5 bases and J by 6 bases. The CDR3 has 14 amino acids. CDR1 and CDR2 from the germline V gene are SEHNR and FQNEAQ (reference sequence).

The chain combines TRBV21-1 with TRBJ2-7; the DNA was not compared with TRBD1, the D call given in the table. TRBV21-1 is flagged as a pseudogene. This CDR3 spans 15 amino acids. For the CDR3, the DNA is TGTGCCAGCAGCAAGGGACATTTAAGGTTCTACGAGCAGTACTTC. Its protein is CASSKGHLRFYEQYF.

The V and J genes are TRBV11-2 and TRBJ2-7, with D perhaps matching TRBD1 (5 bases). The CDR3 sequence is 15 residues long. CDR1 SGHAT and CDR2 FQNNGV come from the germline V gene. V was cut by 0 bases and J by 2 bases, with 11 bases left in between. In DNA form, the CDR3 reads TGTGCCAGCAGCTTAGATGGAACAGGCGCCTACGAGCAGTACTTC. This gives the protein CASSLDGTGAYEQYF.

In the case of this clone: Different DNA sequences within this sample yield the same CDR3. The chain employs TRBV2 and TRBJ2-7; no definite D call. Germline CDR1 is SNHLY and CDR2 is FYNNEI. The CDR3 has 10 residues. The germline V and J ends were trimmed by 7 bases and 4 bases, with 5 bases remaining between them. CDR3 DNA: TGTGCCAGCACCTTGTACGAGCAGTACTTC. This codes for CASTLYEQYF.

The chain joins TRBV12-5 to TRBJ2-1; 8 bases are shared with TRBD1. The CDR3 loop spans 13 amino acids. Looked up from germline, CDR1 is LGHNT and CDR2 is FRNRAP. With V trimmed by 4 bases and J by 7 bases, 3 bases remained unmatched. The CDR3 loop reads CASGSGQGNEQFF. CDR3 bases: TGTGCTAGTGGTTCCGGACAGGGTAATGAGCAGTTCTTC.

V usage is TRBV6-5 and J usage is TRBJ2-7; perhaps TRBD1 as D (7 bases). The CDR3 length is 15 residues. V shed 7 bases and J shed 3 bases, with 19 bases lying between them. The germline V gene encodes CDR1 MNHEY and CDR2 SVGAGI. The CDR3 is CASILAGGRSYEQYF. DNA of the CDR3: TGTGCCAGCATACTAGCAGGGGGTAGAAGCTACGAGCAGTACTTC.

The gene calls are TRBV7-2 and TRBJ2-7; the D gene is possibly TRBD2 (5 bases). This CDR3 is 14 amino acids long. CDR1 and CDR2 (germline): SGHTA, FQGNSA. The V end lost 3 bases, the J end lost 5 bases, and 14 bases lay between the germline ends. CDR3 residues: CASSFYGKVDEQYF. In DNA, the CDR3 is TGTGCCAGCAGCTTTTACGGGAAAGTCGACGAGCAGTACTTC.

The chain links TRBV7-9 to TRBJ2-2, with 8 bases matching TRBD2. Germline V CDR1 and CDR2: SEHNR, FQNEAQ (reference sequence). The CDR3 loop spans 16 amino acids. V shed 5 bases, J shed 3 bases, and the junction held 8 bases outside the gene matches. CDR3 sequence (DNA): TGTGCCAGCAGCCCGCTAGCGGGTGCAGACACCGGGGAGCTGTTTTTT. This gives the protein CASSPLAGADTGELFF.

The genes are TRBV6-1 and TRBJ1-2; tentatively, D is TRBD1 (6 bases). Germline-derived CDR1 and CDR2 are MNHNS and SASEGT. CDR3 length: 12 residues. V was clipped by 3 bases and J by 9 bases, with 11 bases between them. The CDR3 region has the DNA TGTGCCAGCAGTGACGCGACAGGTAGCTACACCTTC. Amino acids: CASSDATGSYTF.

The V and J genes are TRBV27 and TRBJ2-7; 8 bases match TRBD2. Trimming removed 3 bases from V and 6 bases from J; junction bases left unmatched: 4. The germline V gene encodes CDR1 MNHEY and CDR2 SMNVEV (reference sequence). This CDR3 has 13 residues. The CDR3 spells CASSFRGGLEQYF. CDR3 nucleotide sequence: TGTGCCAGCAGTTTTCGGGGGGGCCTCGAGCAGTACTTC.

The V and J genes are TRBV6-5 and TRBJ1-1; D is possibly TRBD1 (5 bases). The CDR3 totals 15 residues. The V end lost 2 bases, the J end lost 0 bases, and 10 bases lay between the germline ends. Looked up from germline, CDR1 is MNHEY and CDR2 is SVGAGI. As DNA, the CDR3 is TGTGCCAGCAGTTACGACAGACACATGAACACTGAAGCTTTCTTT. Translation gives CASSYDRHMNTEAFF.

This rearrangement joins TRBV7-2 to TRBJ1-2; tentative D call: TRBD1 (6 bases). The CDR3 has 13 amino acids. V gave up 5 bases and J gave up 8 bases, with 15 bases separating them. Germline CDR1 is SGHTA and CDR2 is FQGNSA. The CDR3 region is CASSPGGLGGYTF. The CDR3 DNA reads TGTGCCAGCAGCCCCGGGGGGCTCGGGGGCTACACCTTC. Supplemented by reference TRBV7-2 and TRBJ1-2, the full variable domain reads GAGVSQSPSNKVTEKGKDVELRCDPISGHTALYWYRQSLGQGLEFLIYFQGNSAPDKSGLPSDRFSAERTGGSVSTLTIQRTQQEDSAVYLCASSPGGLGGYTFGSGTRLTVV.

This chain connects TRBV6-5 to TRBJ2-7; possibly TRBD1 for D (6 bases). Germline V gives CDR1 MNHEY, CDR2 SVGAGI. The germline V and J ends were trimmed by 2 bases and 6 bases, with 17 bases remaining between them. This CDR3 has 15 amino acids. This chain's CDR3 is CASSYDLDRLREQYF. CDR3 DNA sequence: TGTGCCAGCAGTTACGATCTCGACAGGCTTCGCGAGCAGTACTTC.

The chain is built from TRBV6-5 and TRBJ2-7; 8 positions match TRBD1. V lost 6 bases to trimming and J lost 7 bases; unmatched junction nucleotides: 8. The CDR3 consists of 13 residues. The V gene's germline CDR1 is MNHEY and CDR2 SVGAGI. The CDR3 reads CASSHGQGWEQYF. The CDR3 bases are TGTGCCAGCAGCCACGGACAGGGTTGGGAGCAGTACTTC.